A single sample is the source of the 28 T cell receptor beta chains below, sequenced in a study of B cell selection in AIRE deficiency. Sorting defined conventional CD4 T cells as CD4+CD127+. Method: immunoSEQ multiplex PCR; TCRdb's copy keeps in-frame clones and lacks some. This table holds some 22,000 clones, approximately 96% found once. Specimen: CD4+CD127+ conventional T cells sorted from PBMCs. All receptors derive from a human donor in good health.

The chain couples TRBV5-6 to TRBJ1-2; no definite D call. V gave up 6 bases and J gave up 5 bases, with 26 bases separating them. The CDR3 is 17 amino acids. In germline, CDR1 is SGHDT, CDR2 YYEEEE. Here the CDR3 reads CASTRRTLTLLGYGYTF. CDR3 bases: TGTGCCAGCACCCGACGGACCCTGACCCTTCTCGGGTATGGCTACACCTTC.

This chain links TRBV11-2 with TRBJ1-6, with TRBD1 matching over 10 bases. Per the germline V gene, CDR1 is SGHAT and CDR2 is FQNNGV. V was clipped by 5 bases and J by 9 bases; unmatched bases: 10. The CDR3 loop spans 16 amino acids. CDR3 in DNA: TGTGCCAGCAGCCCCTACCCGGGACAGGGGACTTCACCCCTCCACTTT. It is translated as CASSPYPGQGTSPLHF.

The V and J genes are TRBV28 and TRBJ2-1; TRBD1 matches at 7 bases. The CDR3 loop spans 15 amino acids. V dropped 3 bases and J dropped 5; count of bases not matched to a gene: 7. Per the germline V gene, CDR1 is MDHEN and CDR2 is SYDVKM. This chain's CDR3 is CASSFSGTVDNEQFF. The CDR3 region has the DNA TGTGCCAGCAGTTTCTCCGGGACAGTTGACAATGAGCAGTTCTTC.

This chain connects TRBV18 to TRBJ1-3, with 7 nucleotides matching TRBD1. CDR1 KGHSH and CDR2 LQKENI come from the germline V gene. V was pared by 3 bases and J by 1 base, with 9 bases of the junction left unmatched. The CDR3 spans 17 residues. Here the CDR3 reads CASSPRRQGVSGNTIYF. The CDR3 DNA reads TGTGCCAGCTCACCCCGACGGCAGGGGGTTTCTGGAAACACCATATATTTT.

The chain couples TRBV18 to TRBJ2-3, with a weak D call TRBD1 (5 bases). The ends were cut back, 4 bases at V and 0 bases at J, with 8 bases in the middle. This CDR3 is 14 amino acids long. Germline-derived CDR1 and CDR2 are KGHSH and LQKENI. CDR3 residues: CASSHRQSTDTQYF. The CDR3 coding sequence is TGTGCCAGCTCACACCGACAGAGCACAGATACGCAGTATTTT.

The chain couples TRBV5-1 to TRBJ2-1; D gene ambiguous. Germline values: CDR1 SGHRS, CDR2 YFSETQ. This CDR3 comprises 13 residues. The V gene lost 1 base and the J gene lost 5 bases, with 7 bases spanning the gap. CDR3 nucleotides: TGCGCCAGCAGCTTGAACAGCGACAATGAGCAGTTCTTC. Its translation: CASSLNSDNEQFF.

The chain recombines TRBV18 with TRBJ2-2, with D possibly being TRBD1 or TRBD2 (5 bases each). V dropped 2 bases and J dropped 1 base, with 14 bases sitting between them. This CDR3 comprises 17 residues. The germline CDR1 and CDR2 sequences are KGHSH and LQKENI. The CDR3 sequence: CASSPIGDGGNTGELFF. CDR3 sequence (DNA): TGTGCCAGCTCACCAATCGGGGACGGAGGGAACACCGGGGAGCTGTTTTTT.

The chain has TRBV7-9 and TRBJ1-2, with 9 positions matching TRBD1. The V and J ends lost 5 bases and 8 bases, in that order; junction bases with no gene match: 9. Germline CDR1 is SEHNR and CDR2 is FQNEAQ (reference sequence). This CDR3 has 14 residues. The CDR3 loop reads CASSNTGTGRGYTF. As DNA, the CDR3 is TGTGCCAGCAGCAACACGGGGACAGGGCGAGGCTACACCTTC. The full variable domain, in which reference TRBV7-9 and TRBJ1-2 provide the parts outside the CDR3, is DTGVSQNPRHKITKRGQNVTFRCDPISEHNRLYWYRQTLGQGPEFLTYFQNEAQLEKSRLLSDRFSAERPKGSFSTLEIQRTEQGDSAMYLCASSNTGTGRGYTFGSGTRLTVV.

The chain employs TRBV12-5 and TRBJ2-3; 8 bases agree with TRBD1. This CDR3 comprises 16 residues. Per germline, CDR1 LGHNT and CDR2 FRNRAP. The trim removed 0 bases at V and 2 bases at J, leaving 4 bases unmatched. The CDR3 sequence: CASGLVRQGYTDTQYF. For the CDR3, the DNA is TGTGCTAGTGGTTTGGTTCGACAGGGGTACACAGATACGCAGTATTTT.

V gene TRBV7-9 combines with J gene TRBJ1-5; D remains unclear. In germline, CDR1 is SEHNR, CDR2 FQNEAQ (reference sequence). The CDR3 loop spans 13 amino acids. The V and J ends lost 2 bases and 6 bases respectively, with 8 bases between them. The CDR3 sequence is CASSLPVAQPQHF. The CDR3, as DNA: TGTGCCAGCAGCTTACCGGTAGCTCAGCCCCAGCATTTT.

This chain uses TRBV7-3 with TRBJ2-5; D call uncertain. The CDR3 runs to 16 residues. Trimming took 2 bases from V and 0 from J, leaving 13 bases between them. Germline V gives CDR1 SGHTA, CDR2 FQGTGA. The CDR3: CASSLEVLDNQETQYF. CDR3 coding DNA: TGTGCCAGCAGCTTAGAGGTGCTAGACAACCAAGAGACCCAGTACTTC. Complete variable domain (other parts from reference TRBV7-3 and TRBJ2-5): GAGVSQTPSNKVTEKGKYVELRCDPISGHTALYWYRQSLGQGPEFLIYFQGTGAADDSGLPNDRFFAVRPEGSVSTLKIQRTERGDSAVYLCASSLEVLDNQETQYFGPGTRLLVL.

The J gene is TRBJ2-5, the V gene TRBV7-2; 9 bases are a match to TRBD1. CDR1 is SGHTA and CDR2 is FQGNSA in the germline V gene. CDR3 size: 16 residues. Unmatched junction bases numbered 10, after V lost 5 bases and J lost 3 bases. CDR3 amino acids: CASSKGDREFKETQYF. The CDR3 region has the DNA TGTGCCAGCAGCAAGGGGGACAGGGAATTTAAAGAGACCCAGTACTTC.

The CDR3: CASSPGGLSGNTIYF. CDR3 bases: TGCGCCAGCAGCCCCGGGGGACTCTCTGGAAACACCATATATTTT. This chain joins TRBV5-1 and TRBJ1-3, with D tentatively TRBD1 (5 bases). Trimming took 4 bases from V and 0 from J, leaving 11 bases between them. Germline CDR1 SGHRS, CDR2 YFSETQ. The CDR3 totals 15 residues.

V is TRBV25-1 and J is TRBJ1-6; D is unclear. Germline V gene data show CDR1 as MGHDK and CDR2 as SYGVNS. The CDR3 length is 15 residues. Deletions cut 4 bases from V and 6 bases from J, with 13 bases between. CDR3 DNA: TGTGCCAGCAGTGGCGAGCTCGGGGTTAATTCACCCCTCCACTTT. It specifies CASSGELGVNSPLHF. The full variable domain, rest sourced from reference TRBV25-1 and TRBJ1-6, is EADIYQTPRYLVIGTGKKITLECSQTMGHDKMYWYQQDPGMELHLIHYSYGVNSTEKGDLSSESTVSRIRTEHFPLTLESARPSHTSQYLCASSGELGVNSPLHFGNGTRLTVT.

V gene TRBV7-8 combines with J gene TRBJ2-1, with 7 bases fitting TRBD2. The CDR3 spans 15 residues. Trimming took 3 bases from V and 4 from J; bases not matched to a gene: 6. Germline V gene sequence: CDR1 SGHVS, CDR2 FQNEAQ. CDR3 residues: CASSFRSGGYNEQFF. CDR3 nucleotide sequence: TGTGCCAGCAGCTTTAGGTCCGGGGGGTACAATGAGCAGTTCTTC.

V gene TRBV5-8 combines with J gene TRBJ1-5, with D unclear. Trimming left V 0 bases short and J 3 bases short, with 7 bases between. CDR3 length: 14 residues. Germline CDR1 SGHTS, CDR2 YDEGEE. The CDR3 loop is CASSLERINQPQHF. The DNA for the CDR3 is TGTGCCAGCAGCTTGGAACGGATCAATCAGCCCCAGCATTTT.

The CDR3 is CSVARGTDRGSGYTF. The CDR3 DNA reads TGCAGCGTTGCCCGAGGGACGGACAGGGGGTCTGGCTACACCTTC. The chain uses TRBV29-1 and TRBJ1-2; 10 positions agree with TRBD1. The CDR3 runs to 15 residues. Germline CDR1 is SQVTM and CDR2 is ANQGSEA. V gave up 4 bases and J gave up 7 bases; unmatched junction bases: 12.

This chain uses TRBV28 with TRBJ2-7; weak D call: TRBD2 (5 bases). The CDR3 contains 13 residues. Trimming removed 3 bases from V and 3 bases from J, with 9 bases in between. Germline assignment: CDR1 MDHEN and CDR2 SYDVKM. The CDR3 reads CASSLGGSYEQYF. CDR3 DNA: TGTGCCAGCAGTTTGGGTGGGAGCTACGAGCAGTACTTC.

The chain joins TRBV5-1 to TRBJ2-1; 9 bases match TRBD2. The CDR3 totals 18 residues. The germline gives CDR1 SGHRS, CDR2 YFSETQ. Unmatched junction bases numbered 14, after V lost 7 bases and J lost 0 bases. CDR3 DNA: TGCGCCAGCGCCCCTTTTAGCGGGGGCCCGAGCTCCTACAATGAGCAGTTCTTC. Its protein is CASAPFSGGPSSYNEQFF.

In its sample, this clone was seen once. V usage is TRBV5-1 and J usage is TRBJ2-3, with 7 positions matching TRBD2. Germline V CDR1 and CDR2: SGHRS, YFSETQ. The length of the CDR3 is 16 residues. The J segment lost 2 bases and the V segment lost 4 bases, leaving 10 bases of the junction unmatched. CDR3 nucleotide sequence: TGCGCCAGCAGCCCCGGACTAGTAGGTGTCACAGATACGCAGTATTTT. Translation gives CASSPGLVGVTDTQYF.

The V and J genes are TRBV19 and TRBJ1-4; 7 positions match TRBD1. The CDR3 consists of 17 residues. The germline V gene has CDR1 LNHDA and CDR2 SQIVND (reference sequence). V shed 5 bases, J shed 0 bases, and the junction held 9 bases outside the gene matches. The DNA for the CDR3 is TGTGCCAGTAGTTTTAGACAGGGACCCGCAACTAATGAAAAACTGTTTTTT. This translates into CASSFRQGPATNEKLFF.

The rearrangement joins TRBV5-1 to TRBJ1-1; 8 positions agree with TRBD1. Germline V lookup: CDR1 SGHRS, CDR2 YFSETQ. V shed 3 bases, J shed 0 bases, and the junction held 10 bases outside the gene matches. The CDR3 runs 17 residues. The CDR3 nucleotides read TGCGCCAGCAGCTGGACCGGGACAGGAGGAATGAACACTGAAGCTTTCTTT. Its translation is CASSWTGTGGMNTEAFF.

V usage is TRBV7-2 and J usage is TRBJ2-6; tentatively, D is TRBD1 or TRBD2 (5 bases each). The germline V and J ends were trimmed by 1 base and 11 bases, with 9 bases remaining between them. The CDR3 loop spans 13 amino acids. CDR1 and CDR2 (germline): SGHTA, FQGNSA. The CDR3 is CASSLERGDVLTF. The CDR3 DNA follows: TGTGCCAGCAGCTTAGAGAGGGGTGACGTCCTGACTTTC.

The V and J genes are TRBV10-3 and TRBJ1-5; no firm D call. V was clipped by 3 bases and J by 15 bases, with 18 bases between them. This CDR3 spans 13 amino acids. Germline-derived CDR1 and CDR2 are ENHRY and SYGVKD. The DNA for the CDR3 is TGTGCCATCAGTGAAGGTATGACCAAACAAGTGCATTTT. Protein: CAISEGMTKQVHF.

V is TRBV2 and J is TRBJ2-1; either TRBD1 or TRBD2 may supply D (5 bases each). The V gene's germline CDR1 is SNHLY and CDR2 FYNNEI. V dropped 3 bases and J dropped 16 bases, with 10 bases sitting between them. This CDR3 has 10 amino acids. The CDR3 nucleotides are TGTGCCAGCAGTGATGAGGGGATCTTCTTC. Encoded protein: CASSDEGIFF.

The sample holds one count of this clone. The rearrangement joins TRBV30 to TRBJ2-7, with a tentative D call TRBD2 (7 bases). CDR3 length: 14 amino acids. V lost 6 bases and J 1 base, leaving 16 bases between the germline ends. Per the germline V gene, CDR1 is GTSNPN and CDR2 is SVGIG (reference sequence). The CDR3 DNA is TGTGCCTGCCTGCCCCGGGGGGCGTCCTACGAGCAGTACTTC. Protein product: CACLPRGASYEQYF.

CDR3 nucleotides: TGTGCCAGCAGTTACGAGGGGGGCTCCTACAATGAGCAGTTCTTC. Translation gives CASSYEGGSYNEQFF. This chain joins TRBV6-6 and TRBJ2-1, with D perhaps being TRBD1 or TRBD2 (6 bases each). The V end lost 2 bases, the J end lost 0 bases, and 8 bases lay between the germline ends. Per the germline V gene, CDR1 is MNHNY and CDR2 is SVGAGI (reference sequence). There are 15 residues in the CDR3.

The V gene is TRBV7-2, the J gene TRBJ1-5, with D uncertain. Trimming took off 1 base at V and 2 bases at J, with 15 bases between the two ends. The germline gives CDR1 SGHTA, CDR2 FQGNSA. The CDR3 contains 17 residues. CDR3 DNA: TGTGCCAGCAGCTTAGGATTGGGTCGGGCTGGCAATCAGCCCCAGCATTTT. It is translated as CASSLGLGRAGNQPQHF.